The 24 T cell receptor beta chains reported below all come from one sample, sequenced in a study of metastatic and nonmetastatic thyroid tumors. TCRdb re-processed the PCR reads through MiXCR. The table records about 14,000 clones, less than 15% of them present only once. Until they underwent thyroid surgery, no patient had received any treatment. The sequenced sample consisted of blood. The receptors were sampled from a female donor with papillary thyroid cancer or a benign thyroid nodule (not recorded which). Some clones in this sample may be carry-over from other donors' samples.

Relative to its sample, this clone is medium-sized. The chain combines TRBV2 with TRBJ2-1; TRBD2 might be the D (5 bases). The germline CDR1 and CDR2 sequences are SNHLY and FYNNEI. V dropped 6 bases and J dropped 4 bases, with 13 bases sitting between them. The CDR3 contains 14 residues. The chain's CDR3 is CASSQRSAYNEQFF. CDR3 DNA sequence: TGTGCCAGCAGCCAGCGGAGCGCTTACAATGAGCAGTTCTTC. Combining the CDR3 with reference TRBV2 and TRBJ2-1 gives the whole variable domain EPEVTQTPSHQVTQMGQEVILRCVPISNHLYFYWYRQILGQKVEFLVSFYNNEISEKSEIFDDQFSVERPDGSNFTLKIRSTKLEDSAMYFCASSQRSAYNEQFFGPGTRLTVL.

The chain recombines TRBV12-3 or TRBV12-4 with TRBJ2-3; 9 bases are a match to TRBD1. The V segment lost 4 bases and the J segment 0 bases; nucleotides outside the gene matches: 5. The CDR3 spans 16 residues. CDR3 region: CASSYRDRESTDTQYF. The CDR3 DNA reads TGTGCCAGCAGTTACCGGGACAGGGAAAGCACAGATACGCAGTATTTT.

In this sample, this clone turned up many times. This could be a read error, since a much larger clone is one nucleotide away. Other nucleotide sequences in the sample specify the same CDR3. The chain combines TRBV9 with TRBJ2-1, with D uncertain. This CDR3 is 16 amino acids long. Germline lookup yields CDR1 SGDLS and CDR2 YYNGEE. In nucleotides, the CDR3 is TGCGCCAGCAGCGTGGACGGAGTCAGCTCCTACAATGAGCAGTTCTTC. It yields the protein CASSVDGVSSYNEQFF.

This clone has at least ten counts. This sequence joins TRBV6-2 or TRBV6-3 and TRBJ2-5; D remains unclear. V was clipped by 2 bases and J by 6 bases, with 7 bases between them. The CDR3 is 12 residues long. CDR1 and CDR2 (germline): MNHEY, SVGEGT. CDR3 coding DNA: TGTGCCAGCAGTTACCAGGCTCAGACCCAGTACTTC. This encodes CASSYQAQTQYF.

This clone was counted at least ten times. This chain connects TRBV11-2 to TRBJ2-3, with D perhaps being TRBD1 or TRBD2 (5 bases each). CDR3 length equals 18 residues. Trimming took 5 bases from V and 1 from J, leaving 22 bases between them. CDR1 SGHAT and CDR2 FQNNGV come from the germline V gene. The CDR3 coding sequence is TGTGCCAGCAGCCGTCGGGACGCCGGAGTGTCACGCACAGATACGCAGTATTTT. Translated, it gives CASSRRDAGVSRTDTQYF.

This clone was recorded at least ten times. A single base separates this from a much larger clone, so it may be a read error. The V call is TRBV28, the J call TRBJ1-5; 8 bases agree with TRBD1. The CDR3 has 14 amino acids. Germline CDR1 is MDHEN and CDR2 is SYDVKM. The CDR3 region has the DNA TGTGCCAGCAGTGTGCCAGGGGGCAATCAGCCCCCGCATTTT. Residues: CASSVPGGNQPPHF. Complete variable domain (other parts from reference TRBV28 and TRBJ1-5): DVKVTQSSRYLVKRTGEKVFLECVQDMDHENMFWYRQDPGLGLRLIYFSYDVKMKEKGDIPEGYSVSREKKERFSLILESASTNQTSMYLCASSVPGGNQPPHFGDGTRLSIL.

By proportion, this clone is medium-sized. The J gene is TRBJ1-2, the V gene TRBV12-3 or TRBV12-4; no firm D call. Deletions cut 4 bases from V and 0 bases from J, with 9 bases between. CDR3 length: 14 residues. CDR3 DNA: TGTGCCAGCAGTTGGCGGGGAGCTAACTATGGCTACACCTTC. It codes for CASSWRGANYGYTF.

This clone appeared many times. One end of the junction does not line up with germline, which may come from a read error. This sequence joins TRBV5-1 and TRBJ1-1, with D unresolved. In germline, CDR1 is SGHRS, CDR2 YFSETQ. The CDR3 loop spans 15 amino acids. CDR3 sequence (DNA): TGCGCCAGCAGCCTCAGCTCTCGGGTAGGTCCACTTTCGAACTTT. Its protein product is CASSLSSRVGPLSNF.

This clone was detected a few times. The junction departs from germline at one end; a sequencing error may be responsible. The chain employs TRBV19 and TRBJ2-1; a weak D match, TRBD1 (5 bases). CDR3 length: 14 amino acids. The V gene's germline CDR1 is LNHDA and CDR2 SQIVND (reference sequence). CDR3 protein: CASNWGSSYNEHFF. In DNA form, the CDR3 reads TGTGCCAGTAATTGGGGCAGCTCCTACAATGAGCATTTCTTC.

By frequency in the sample, this clone is medium-sized. V usage is TRBV6-4 and J usage is TRBJ1-1; D ambiguous. Trimming stripped 6 bases from V and 7 bases from J, with 15 bases between. CDR3 length: 13 residues. Germline lookup yields CDR1 MRHNA and CDR2 SNTAGT. CDR3 coding DNA: TGTGCCAGCAGCCGGACTTCGACGGATGAAGCTTTCTTT. Protein sequence: CASSRTSTDEAFF.

This clone has a count of ten or more. The chain joins TRBV11-1 to TRBJ2-3; TRBD2 aligns across 7 bases. Germline CDR1 is SGHAT and CDR2 is FQDESV (reference sequence). V lost 5 bases to trimming and J lost 2 bases; unmatched junction nucleotides: 10. The CDR3 has 16 amino acids. DNA for the CDR3: TGTGCCAGCAGCCTCGCGCTAGCGGACGCCACAGATACGCAGTATTTT. Protein product: CASSLALADATDTQYF.

This clone came up many times. V gene TRBV19 combines with J gene TRBJ2-1; no firm D call. Germline V lookup: CDR1 LNHDA, CDR2 SQIVND (reference sequence). The CDR3 spans 15 residues. Trimming stripped 5 bases from V and 0 bases from J, with 11 bases between. The CDR3 nucleotides read TGTGCCAGTAGTCCCTACTGGGGCTCCTACAATGAGCAGTTCTTC. This gives the protein CASSPYWGSYNEQFF.

Sample share makes this clone medium-sized. The V and J genes are TRBV6-2 or TRBV6-3 and TRBJ2-1, with 8 positions matching TRBD2. Germline lookup yields CDR1 MNHEY and CDR2 SVGEGT. After removal of 2 bases from V and 5 bases from J, the junction contained 5 bases not matched to a gene. The CDR3 is 15 residues long. CDR3 in DNA: TGTGCCAGCAGTTACCCTACTAGCGGAAACAATGAGCAGTTCTTC. As protein: CASSYPTSGNNEQFF.

This clone was observed at least ten times. The chain uses TRBV5-5 and TRBJ1-5, with 7 bases aligning to TRBD1. The CDR3 totals 15 residues. Germline V lookup: CDR1 SGHKS, CDR2 YYEKEE (reference sequence). V dropped 0 bases and J dropped 6; count of bases not matched to a gene: 6. The CDR3 DNA follows: TGTGCCAGCAGCTTGGTCCAGGGGGTGGTTCAGCCCCAGCATTTT. Translation gives CASSLVQGVVQPQHF.

Ten or more counts support this clone. A junction end diverges from the germline sequence, so it may reflect a read error. The rearrangement links TRBV11-3 to TRBJ2-1, with D perhaps assigned TRBD1 or TRBD2 (6 bases each). Germline V gene sequence: CDR1 SGHNT, CDR2 YENEEA. The CDR3 contains 16 residues. This CDR3 reads CTSSLGGNGYYNEQFF. CDR3 nucleotide sequence: TGTACCAGCAGCTTAGGGGGGAACGGGTACTACAATGAGCAGTTCTTC.

This chain joins TRBV6-1 and TRBJ2-7; D perhaps matches TRBD2 (6 bases). CDR3 length equals 12 residues. Germline-derived CDR1 and CDR2 are MNHNS and SASEGT. Trimming left V 6 bases short and J 6 bases short, with 12 bases between. In nucleotides, the CDR3 is TGTGCCAGCAGGGAGGGTAGGGTCGAGCAGTACTTC. Its protein product is CASREGRVEQYF.

This clone was recorded many times. Other DNA sequences of this sample code for an identical CDR3. The chain combines TRBV9 with TRBJ2-5; TRBD2 agrees at 8 bases. This CDR3 has 15 residues. Germline V gene lookup returns CDR1 SGDLS and CDR2 YYNGEE. With V trimmed by 1 base and J by 4 bases, 6 bases remained unmatched. The CDR3 protein is CASSVWDGGGETQYF. DNA for the CDR3: TGTGCCAGCAGCGTATGGGACGGGGGGGGAGAGACCCAGTACTTC.

Relative to its sample, this clone is large. The rearrangement uses TRBV7-9 and TRBJ2-7; no definite D call. This CDR3 has 14 amino acids. Germline-derived CDR1 and CDR2 are SEHNR and FQNEAQ (reference sequence). The V and J ends lost 5 bases and 5 bases respectively, with 16 bases between them. In DNA, the CDR3 is TGTGCCAGCAGCCCCGAGATGCATAAGGACGAGCAGTACTTC. It codes for CASSPEMHKDEQYF.

This clone is medium-sized (0.01 to 0.1%) within its sample. The rearrangement uses TRBV6-2 or TRBV6-3 and TRBJ2-6; no definite D call. Trimming took 5 bases from V and 1 from J, leaving 9 bases between them. Germline values: CDR1 MNHEY, CDR2 SVGEGT. The CDR3 contains 15 residues. Here the CDR3 DNA reads TGTGCCAGCAGTCTTCAAGGGTCTGGGGCCAACGTCCTGACTTTC. As protein: CASSLQGSGANVLTF.

This clone was counted ten times or more. The V and J genes are TRBV7-9 and TRBJ1-1; no firm D call. The CDR3 consists of 11 residues. Germline V gene sequence: CDR1 SEHNR, CDR2 FQNEAQ (reference sequence). Between the trimmed V and J ends, which lost 7 bases and 5 bases, there was a span of 8 bases. CDR3 in amino acids: CASTLTTEAFF. CDR3 DNA: TGTGCCAGCACCCTAACGACTGAAGCTTTCTTT. Based on the CDR3 plus reference TRBV7-9 and TRBJ1-1, the full variable domain is DTGVSQNPRHKITKRGQNVTFRCDPISEHNRLYWYRQTLGQGPEFLTYFQNEAQLEKSRLLSDRFSAERPKGSFSTLEIQRTEQGDSAMYLCASTLTTEAFFGQGTRLTVV.

On this clone: A clone one base away is much larger, so this may be a read error. The chain recombines TRBV29-1 with TRBJ2-1, with D perhaps matching TRBD1 (6 bases). Germline CDR1 is SQVTM and CDR2 is ANQGSEA. There are 13 residues in the CDR3. The germline V and J ends were trimmed by 8 bases and 9 bases, with 20 bases remaining between them. CDR3 region: CSSHREREGEQFF. The CDR3 DNA reads as TGCAGCTCCCACAGGGAACGGGAAGGTGAGCAGTTCTTC.

This clone was detected many times. V gene TRBV7-8 combines with J gene TRBJ2-3; 13 nucleotides align to TRBD2. This CDR3 is 16 amino acids long. J was trimmed by 3 bases and V by 4 bases; bases with no gene match: 4. Germline lookup yields CDR1 SGHVS and CDR2 FQNEAQ. The CDR3 here is CASSYRTSGGTDTQYF. The CDR3 DNA reads TGTGCCAGCAGCTACCGGACTAGCGGGGGAACAGATACGCAGTATTTT.

This clone was seen repeatedly, ten times or more. V gene TRBV29-1 combines with J gene TRBJ1-1; D is uncertain. This CDR3 has 14 residues. The V and J ends lost 1 base and 1 base respectively, with 10 bases between them. Germline CDR1 is SQVTM and CDR2 is ANQGSEA. The DNA of the CDR3 is TGCAGCGTTGAAGTAGATTCCGAGAACACTGAAGCTTTCTTT. It codes for CSVEVDSENTEAFF.

J is TRBJ2-3 and V is TRBV27; 8 nucleotides agree with TRBD2. Germline V gene lookup returns CDR1 MNHEY and CDR2 SMNVEV (reference sequence). CDR3 length equals 14 residues. With V trimmed by 2 bases and J by 5 bases, 3 bases remained unmatched. CDR3 nucleotides: TGTGCCAGCAGTTTACGCGGGAGGTTAGATACGCAGTATTTT. It is translated as CASSLRGRLDTQYF.